This T cell receptor beta chain was documented in a study of T cell responses to AZD1222 COVID-19 vaccine. Study findings and constraints: Of spike-specific TCRs, nearly half reportedly target regions left unmutated in variants. The span of vaccine-associated CD4 TCRs extended across spike, with dominance at 160-218 and 743-854.

This clone occurred once. Its antigen is unidentified. Germline assignment: CDR1 LGHDT and CDR2 YNNKEL (reference sequence). This CDR3 region has 14 residues. Trimming pared 4 bases from V and 14 bases from J, leaving 23 bases between. TCRdb's copy holds only in-frame clones and misses some; the assay was immunoSEQ multiplex PCR. Of about 140,000 clones in the sample, about 94% were seen once. Sequencing used peripheral blood, obtained on day 0 of AZD1222 vaccination. This receptor was obtained from an adult in good health. This rearrangement joins TRBV3-1 (or the pseudogene TRBV3-2) to TRBJ1-2; maybe TRBD1 (5 bases). The CDR3 region is CASSPSIRASGRTF. CDR3 nucleotides: TGTGCCAGCAGCCCAAGTATCAGGGCGTCGGGAAGGACCTTC.